This T cell receptor beta chain appears in the sequencing data of a study of blood T cell repertoires in COVID-19. Study-wide background: From the United States, Italy and Spain came samples of acute and convalescent COVID-19. Sources were T cells, B-cell-depleted T cells, or PBMCs; the material itself was cDNA or gDNA.

In the study's own analysis: Estimation of nucleated cell counts relied on the amplification of reference gene primers. This table comes from immunoSEQ multiplex PCR, and its TCRdb copy is limited to in-frame clones, with some not included. That table supplies the V and J calls and clone size; D and trimming were determined from the DNA. The table includes around 64,000 clones, over 70% detected once. The sequenced sample was peripheral blood. The source is a man in his forties or fifties with active COVID-19.

The CDR3 region is CSVDPSTGSKVYNEQFF. CDR3 DNA: TGCAGCGTTGACCCGTCTACAGGGTCGAAGGTCTACAATGAGCAGTTCTTC. V gene TRBV29-1 combines with J gene TRBJ2-1; a weak D match, TRBD1 (6 bases). The CDR3 spans 17 residues. Germline CDR1 and CDR2: SQVTM and ANQGSEA. V was cut by 3 bases and J by 3 bases, with 21 bases left in between.